The T cell receptor (beta chain) under discussion was sequenced for a study of CD8+ T cells in alopecia areata. Notes on the study in general: In blood and scalp, many expanded lesional clones persisted during tofacitinib. Scalp sample data also include resident alphabeta T cells from normal skin.

Treatment noted: oral pan-JAK inhibitor, 5-10 mg twice daily. Peripheral blood, together with lesional scalp punch biopsies, was collected from alopecia areata patients. For this clone: Antigen unknown.

Germline V gene data show CDR1 as SGHDT and CDR2 as YYEEEE. The CDR3 spans 13 residues. V was pared by 7 bases and J by 6 bases, with 17 bases between. Sequencing used cDNA as its template, made by extracting RNA and reverse transcribing it. The table came from immunoSEQ multiplex PCR; TCRdb's copy has only in-frame clones and leaves some out. Of roughly 100,000 clones in the sample, roughly three fifths were seen once. The origin of this receptor is a human donor with alopecia areata. V is TRBV5-6 and J is TRBJ2-7; tentative D call: TRBD2 (5 bases). The material was CD8+ T cells sorted from blood, obtained at approximately week 56, from a patient treated with tofacitinib. The CDR3 sequence is CASAPAGMAEQYF. Here the CDR3 DNA reads TGTGCCAGCGCCCCGGCCGGGATGGCCGAGCAGTACTTC.